These T cell receptor beta chains were read from a single sample in a study of beta chain features in type 1 diabetes. Clones were sequenced by immunoSEQ multiplex PCR, and TCRdb holds only the in-frame ones, with some missing. The data contain 300,000 to 350,000 clones, 13% to 15% of them singletons. The sample was central memory CD4+ T cells from blood. These receptors all stem from a man aged 25-45 years in good health. CDR3s include the opening cysteine and the closing phenylalanine or tryptophan. A D gene is named only where the DNA matches it firmly. Some rows mark clone size as missing; the rest say once, few, many or name a class of expanded clone.

clone_size	d_call	v_call	j_call	cdr3_nt	cdr3_aa
NA	NA	TRBV4-3	TRBJ1-5	TGCGCCAGCAGCCCTCAACCCCCGGGTGGAAGCAATCAGCCCCAGCATTTT	CASSPQPPGGSNQPQHF
few	NA	TRBV7-2	TRBJ2-7	TGTGCCAGCAGCTTACAGAGCTCCTACGAGCAGTACTTC	CASSLQSSYEQYF
few	NA	TRBV7-2	TRBJ2-2	TGTGCCAGCAGCTTAGGGGGTTACACCGGGGAGCTGTTTTTT	CASSLGGYTGELFF
NA	NA	TRBV7-7	TRBJ1-5	TGTGCCAGCAGCTTCGACGGGAATCAGCCCCAGCATTTT	CASSFDGNQPQHF
NA	NA	TRBV27	TRBJ1-5	TGTGCCAGCAGTTGGACAGGCAATCAGCCCCAGCATTTT	CASSWTGNQPQHF
NA	NA	TRBV5-4	TRBJ2-7	TGTGCCAGCAGCCCCGGACAGACGGGGCACGAGCAGTACTTC	CASSPGQTGHEQYF
few	TRBD2	TRBV6-4	TRBJ2-2	TGTGCCAGCAGCGCCGGGACTACCACCGGGGAGCTGTTTTTT	CASSAGTTTGELFF
NA	TRBD2	TRBV5-1	TRBJ2-7	TGCGCCAGCAGCCAAACGACTAGCGGGGGGTACGAGCAGTACTTC	CASSQTTSGGYEQYF
NA	TRBD2	TRBV19	TRBJ2-5	TGTGCCAGTAACCCTAGCGGGGGGTCTACCCAGTACTTC	CASNPSGGSTQYF
many	NA	TRBV7-8	TRBJ1-2	TGTGCCAGCAGCTTAGCGCGAGGTGGCTACACCTTC	CASSLARGGYTF
NA	TRBD1	TRBV7-3	TRBJ2-4	TGTGCCAGCAGCTCGACCGGACAGGCCGTACAGTACTTC	CASSSTGQAVQYF
NA	NA	TRBV11-3	TRBJ2-3	TGTGCCAGCAGCTTAGCCGGGTTAGATACGCAGTATTTT	CASSLAGLDTQYF
NA	NA	TRBV2	TRBJ1-4	TGTGCCAGCAGTGAACAGGGCAGCAAGAAGGTTTTT	CASSEQGSKKVF
few	NA	TRBV6-5	TRBJ1-1	TGTGCCAGCAGGGGGTCGAACTTCGGGGGAGCTTTCTTT	CASRGSNFGGAFF
few	NA	TRBV7-9	TRBJ1-2	TGTGCCAGCAGCTTGGTGGGGCGCAGTGGCTACACCTTC	CASSLVGRSGYTF
NA	TRBD2	TRBV10-3	TRBJ2-2	TGTGCCATCAGGGGGACTAGCGGGAGAGACGGGGAGCTGTTTTTT	CAIRGTSGRDGELFF
NA	NA	TRBV18	TRBJ2-2	TGTGCCAGCTCACTCAAGGCAGGGAACACCGGGGAGCTGTTTTTT	CASSLKAGNTGELFF
NA	NA	TRBV5-6	TRBJ2-5	TGTGCCAGCAGCTTGAATTCGGAGACCCAGTACTTC	CASSLNSETQYF
few	NA	TRBV27	TRBJ2-1	TGTGCCAGCAAGGGACTCTCCTACAATGAGCAGTTCTTC	CASKGLSYNEQFF
few	NA	TRBV5-4	TRBJ2-7	TGTGCCAGCAGCAGGGACCGGATCGAGCAGTACTTC	CASSRDRIEQYF
once	TRBD2	TRBV5-8	TRBJ2-1	TGTGCCAGCAGCTTGGAACTAGCGGACCCGAATGAGCAGTTCTTC	CASSLELADPNEQFF
NA	NA	TRBV28	TRBJ1-4	TGTGCCAGCAGTGAAGGGGCGTGGAGGGGACTGTTTTTT	CASSEGAWRGLFF
NA	NA	TRBV11-2	TRBJ1-5	TGTGCCAGCAGCTTAGTTGGGGATGACTCCAATCAGGCCCAGCATTTT	CASSLVGDDSNQAQHF
NA	NA	TRBV27	TRBJ1-2	TGTGCCAGCAGACTTAGGGGGGGCGCGAATGGCTACACCTTC	CASRLRGGANGYTF
NA	NA	TRBV1	TRBJ1-5	TGCACCAGCAGCCACCCCAACAGGGGACCTAGCAATCAGCCCCAGCATTTT	CTSSHPNRGPSNQPQHF